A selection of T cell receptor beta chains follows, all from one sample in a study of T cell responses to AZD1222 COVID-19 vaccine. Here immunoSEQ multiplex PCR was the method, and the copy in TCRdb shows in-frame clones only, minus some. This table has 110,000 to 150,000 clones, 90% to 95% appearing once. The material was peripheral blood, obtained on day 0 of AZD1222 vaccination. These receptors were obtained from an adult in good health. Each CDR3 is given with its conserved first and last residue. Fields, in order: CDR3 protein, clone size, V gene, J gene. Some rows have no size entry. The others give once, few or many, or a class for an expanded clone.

CASGSRQGNYNEQFF	-	TRBV28	TRBJ2-1
CASSPNVGADLNTGELFF	-	TRBV3-1/TRBV3-2	TRBJ2-2
CASSRSAAGRSRGFYNQPQHF	-	TRBV28	TRBJ1-5
CASSEWTGYQPQHF	-	TRBV2	TRBJ1-5
CASSFLKGFRSFNTEAFF	-	TRBV6-2/TRBV6-3	TRBJ1-1
CASSQQQGATYEQYF	-	TRBV4-3	TRBJ2-7
CASSRQGTEAFF	-	TRBV6-2/TRBV6-3	TRBJ1-1
CASSVAKAGVFTDTQYF	-	TRBV9	TRBJ2-3
CAWSRDRGYNEQFF	-	TRBV30	TRBJ2-1
CASSLEQAGSTGELFF	-	TRBV11-3	TRBJ2-2
CASRSFNEKLFF	-	TRBV5-6	TRBJ1-4
CASSQVGRDSPLHF	few	TRBV3-1/TRBV3-2	TRBJ1-6
CASSYSFGGNEQFF	-	TRBV6-2/TRBV6-3	TRBJ2-1
CASSRQGAPNTEAFF	-	TRBV19	TRBJ1-1
CASSIDSGPNYGYTF	-	TRBV19	TRBJ1-2
CASSSDGTGNYEQYF	-	TRBV27	TRBJ2-7
CASTDPRTGNQPQHF	-	TRBV19	TRBJ1-5
CASSKDVKEGDNYGYTF	-	TRBV21-1	TRBJ1-2
CAWSVAGYLRAFF	-	TRBV30	TRBJ1-1
CASSTHRGRGNTIYF	-	TRBV11-2	TRBJ1-3
CASSLAGRLSYGYTF	once	TRBV7-9	TRBJ1-2
CASSPRTESDTQYF	-	TRBV7-3	TRBJ2-3
CASSPRGGQDTQYF	-	TRBV13	TRBJ2-3
CASSISPGLAGVRYNEQFF	once	TRBV19	TRBJ2-1
CAISESENTDTQYF	-	TRBV10-3	TRBJ2-3
CAWSMGATGNTIYF	-	TRBV30	TRBJ1-3
CASSRTLERETQYF	-	TRBV5-4	TRBJ2-5
CASSIGAQPQHF	-	TRBV19	TRBJ1-5
CASSLEGIRYYEQYF	-	TRBV11-3	TRBJ2-7
CASRGQGLAPEAFF	-	TRBV28	TRBJ1-1
CASSIGPGLANEQFF	-	TRBV7-2	TRBJ2-1
CASSVRGTANTGELFF	-	TRBV9	TRBJ2-2
CASSPRREGDEQFF	-	TRBV18	TRBJ2-1
CASSAEVPDTQYF	-	TRBV6-4	TRBJ2-3
CATSRRGQINYGYTF	-	TRBV15	TRBJ1-2
CASSLKGFGGYTF	-	TRBV12-3/TRBV12-4	TRBJ1-2
CASSPRRQGGDNEQFF	-	TRBV9	TRBJ2-1
CASSDGVGDPYNEQFF	-	TRBV2	TRBJ2-1
CASSVKGTLNYGYTF	once	TRBV27	TRBJ1-2
CASSPTGATEAFF	-	TRBV19	TRBJ1-1
CASSSPRTSGGLPGYEQYF	-	TRBV6-2/TRBV6-3	TRBJ2-7
CASSGGSSVYEQYF	few	TRBV7-9	TRBJ2-7
CASSYGDNYGYTF	-	TRBV6-2/TRBV6-3	TRBJ1-2
CASSPRGNNYGYTF	-	TRBV18	TRBJ1-2
CASSTPQGAYNEQFF	-	TRBV19	TRBJ2-1